The present T cell receptor beta chain was sequenced within a study of cytomegalovirus exposure and HLA in healthy donors. Study results and caveats: Productive rates of about 87% or about 30% were seen for most TCR beta V segments in an earlier analysis.

The CDR3 extends over 16 amino acids. The germline CDR1 and CDR2 sequences are SGHNT and YYREEE (reference sequence). With V trimmed by 4 bases and J by 0 bases, 7 bases remained unmatched. Comments on this clone: The antigen remains undetermined.

13 Jbeta primers and 60 Vbeta primers were used for the PCR. Clones were read by immunoSEQ multiplex PCR, and TCRdb kept only the in-frame ones, dropping some. The top ten hold 9.5% to 10% of the sample, which has approximately 150,000 clones, 80% seen once. The gene calls are TRBV5-4 and TRBJ2-3; 8 bases are shared with TRBD2. This sequence originates from a man younger than 35 in good health and CMV-seropositive. The sequencing input was PBMCs. Written as DNA, the CDR3 is TGTGCCAGCAGCCGATCCGGGACTAGGAGCACAGATACGCAGTATTTT. Encoded protein: CASSRSGTRSTDTQYF.